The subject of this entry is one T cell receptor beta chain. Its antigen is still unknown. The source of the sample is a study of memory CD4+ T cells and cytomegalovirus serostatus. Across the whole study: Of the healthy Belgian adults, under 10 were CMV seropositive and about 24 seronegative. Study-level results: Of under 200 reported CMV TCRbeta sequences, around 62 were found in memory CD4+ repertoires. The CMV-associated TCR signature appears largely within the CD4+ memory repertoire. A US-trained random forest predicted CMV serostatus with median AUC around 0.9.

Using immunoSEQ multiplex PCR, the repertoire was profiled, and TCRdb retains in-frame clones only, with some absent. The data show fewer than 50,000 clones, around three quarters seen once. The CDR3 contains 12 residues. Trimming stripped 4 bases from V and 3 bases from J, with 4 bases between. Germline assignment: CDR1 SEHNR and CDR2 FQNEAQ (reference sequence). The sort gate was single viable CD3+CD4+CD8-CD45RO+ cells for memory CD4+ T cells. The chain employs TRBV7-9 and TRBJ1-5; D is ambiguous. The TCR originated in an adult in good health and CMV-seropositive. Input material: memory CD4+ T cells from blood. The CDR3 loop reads CASSSDNQPQHF. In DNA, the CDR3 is TGTGCCAGCAGCTCTGACAATCAGCCCCAGCATTTT. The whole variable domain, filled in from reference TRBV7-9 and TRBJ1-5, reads DTGVSQNPRHKITKRGQNVTFRCDPISEHNRLYWYRQTLGQGPEFLTYFQNEAQLEKSRLLSDRFSAERPKGSFSTLEIQRTEQGDSAMYLCASSSDNQPQHFGDGTRLSIL.